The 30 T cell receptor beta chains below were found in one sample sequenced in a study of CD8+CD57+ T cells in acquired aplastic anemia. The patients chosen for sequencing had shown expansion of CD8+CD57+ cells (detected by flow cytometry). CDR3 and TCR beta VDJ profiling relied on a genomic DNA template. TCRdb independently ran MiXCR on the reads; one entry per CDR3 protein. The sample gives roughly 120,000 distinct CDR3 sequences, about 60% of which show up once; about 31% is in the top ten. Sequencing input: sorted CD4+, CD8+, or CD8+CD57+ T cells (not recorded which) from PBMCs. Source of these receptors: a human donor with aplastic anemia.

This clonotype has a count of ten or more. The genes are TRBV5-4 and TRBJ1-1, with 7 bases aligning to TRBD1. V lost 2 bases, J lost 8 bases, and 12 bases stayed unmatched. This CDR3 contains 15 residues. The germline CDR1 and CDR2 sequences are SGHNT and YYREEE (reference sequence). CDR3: CASSFNFGDSREAFF. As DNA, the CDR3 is TGTGCCAGCAGCTTTAACTTTGGGGACAGCAGAGAAGCTTTCTTT.

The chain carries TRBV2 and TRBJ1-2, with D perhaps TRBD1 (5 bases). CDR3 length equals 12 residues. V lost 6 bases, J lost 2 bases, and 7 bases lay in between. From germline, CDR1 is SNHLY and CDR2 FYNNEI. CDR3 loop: CASRTANYGYTF. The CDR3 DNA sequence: TGTGCCAGCAGGACAGCAAACTATGGCTACACCTTC.

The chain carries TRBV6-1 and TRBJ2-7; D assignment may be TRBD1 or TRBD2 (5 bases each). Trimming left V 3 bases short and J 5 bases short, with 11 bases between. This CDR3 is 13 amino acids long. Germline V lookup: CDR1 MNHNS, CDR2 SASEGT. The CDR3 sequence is CASSDVGRDEQYF. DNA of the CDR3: TGTGCCAGCAGTGATGTGGGGCGGGACGAGCAGTACTTC.

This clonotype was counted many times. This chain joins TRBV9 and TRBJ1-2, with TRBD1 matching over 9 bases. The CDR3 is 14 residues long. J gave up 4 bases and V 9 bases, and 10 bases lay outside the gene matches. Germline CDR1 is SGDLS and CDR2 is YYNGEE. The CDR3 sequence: CATGTGPLLYGYTF. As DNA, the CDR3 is TGTGCCACCGGGACAGGGCCTCTTCTCTATGGCTACACCTTC.

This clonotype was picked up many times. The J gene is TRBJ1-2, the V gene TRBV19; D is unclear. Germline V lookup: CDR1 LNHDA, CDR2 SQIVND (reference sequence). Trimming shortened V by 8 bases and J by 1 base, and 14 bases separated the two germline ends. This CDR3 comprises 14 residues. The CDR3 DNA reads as TGTGCCAGTGGGAGGACGGCAGATAACTATGGCTACACCTTC. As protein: CASGRTADNYGYTF.

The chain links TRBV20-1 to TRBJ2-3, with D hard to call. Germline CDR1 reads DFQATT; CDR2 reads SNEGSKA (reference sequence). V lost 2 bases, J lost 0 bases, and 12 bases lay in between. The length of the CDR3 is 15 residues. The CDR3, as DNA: TGCAGTGCTAGACCCTACGGCGGAAGCACAGATACGCAGTATTTT. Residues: CSARPYGGSTDTQYF.

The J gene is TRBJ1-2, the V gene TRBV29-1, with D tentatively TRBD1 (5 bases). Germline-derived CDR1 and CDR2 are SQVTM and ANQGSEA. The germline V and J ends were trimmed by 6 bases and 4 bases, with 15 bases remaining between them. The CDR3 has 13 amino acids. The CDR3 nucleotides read TGCAGCGTGGGTGGGGGGGAAGGCTATGGCTACACCTTC. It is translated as CSVGGGEGYGYTF.

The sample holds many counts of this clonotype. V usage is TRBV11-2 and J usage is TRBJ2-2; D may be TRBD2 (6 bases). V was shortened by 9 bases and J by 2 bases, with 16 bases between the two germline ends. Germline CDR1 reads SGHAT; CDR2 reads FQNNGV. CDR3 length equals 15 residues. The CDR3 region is CASHMRRGNTGELFF. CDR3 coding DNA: TGTGCCAGTCACATGCGGCGGGGCAACACCGGGGAGCTGTTTTTT.

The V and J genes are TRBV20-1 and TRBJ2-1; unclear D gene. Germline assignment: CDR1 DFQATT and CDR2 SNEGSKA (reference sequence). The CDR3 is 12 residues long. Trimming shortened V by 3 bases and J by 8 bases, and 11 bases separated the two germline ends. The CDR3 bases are TGCAGTGCTAGGCGTCAAGACGATGAGCAGTTCTTC. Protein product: CSARRQDDEQFF.

CDR3 DNA sequence: TGTGCCAGCAGTGAAACAAGGACGGGGGAGACCCAGTACTTC. Translating it yields CASSETRTGETQYF. V and J are TRBV2 and TRBJ2-5; a possible D gene is TRBD2 (5 bases). Trimming removed 2 bases at V and 5 bases at J, with 12 bases between. CDR3 length: 14 amino acids. CDR1 is SNHLY and CDR2 is FYNNEI in the germline V gene.

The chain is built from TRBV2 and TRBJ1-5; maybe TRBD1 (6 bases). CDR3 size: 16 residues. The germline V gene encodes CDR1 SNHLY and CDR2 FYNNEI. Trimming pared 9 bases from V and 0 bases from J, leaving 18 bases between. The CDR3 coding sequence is TGTGCCAGTCGCCACGGGGGCACCATTAGCAATCAGCCCCAGCATTTT. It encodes CASRHGGTISNQPQHF.

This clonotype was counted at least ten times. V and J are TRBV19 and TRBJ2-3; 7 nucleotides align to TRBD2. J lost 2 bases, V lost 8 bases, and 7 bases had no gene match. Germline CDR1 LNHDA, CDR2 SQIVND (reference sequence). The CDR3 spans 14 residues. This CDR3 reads CASSGGWDTDTQYF. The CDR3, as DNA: TGTGCCAGTTCGGGAGGATGGGACACAGATACGCAGTATTTT.

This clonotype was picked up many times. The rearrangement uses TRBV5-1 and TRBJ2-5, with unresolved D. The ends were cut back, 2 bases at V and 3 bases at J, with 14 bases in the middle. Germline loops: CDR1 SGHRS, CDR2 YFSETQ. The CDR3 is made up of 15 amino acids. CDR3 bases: TGCGCCAGCAGCTTCCCGCTGGGCCGGGAAGAGACCCAGTACTTC. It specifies CASSFPLGREETQYF.

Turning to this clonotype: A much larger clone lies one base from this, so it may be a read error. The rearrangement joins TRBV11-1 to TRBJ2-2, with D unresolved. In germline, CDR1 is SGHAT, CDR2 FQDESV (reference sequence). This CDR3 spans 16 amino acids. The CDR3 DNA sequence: TGTGCCGGCAGCCTCCCGCCCCAGCTGAACACCGGGGAGCTGTTTTTT. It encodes CAGSLPPQLNTGELFF.

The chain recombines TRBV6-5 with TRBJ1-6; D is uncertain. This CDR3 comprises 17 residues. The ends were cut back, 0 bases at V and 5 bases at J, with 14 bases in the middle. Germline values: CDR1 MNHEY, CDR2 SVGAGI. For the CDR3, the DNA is TGTGCCAGCAGTTACTCGAGGGCACGTCAGGATAATTCACCCCTCCACTTT. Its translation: CASSYSRARQDNSPLHF.

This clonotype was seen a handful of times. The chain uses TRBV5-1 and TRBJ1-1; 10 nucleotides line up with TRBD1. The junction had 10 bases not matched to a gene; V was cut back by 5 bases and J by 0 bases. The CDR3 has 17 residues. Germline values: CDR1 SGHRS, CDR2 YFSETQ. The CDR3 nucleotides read TGCGCCAGCAGGGACGGGGACAGGGGAGGTATGAACACTGAAGCTTTCTTT. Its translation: CASRDGDRGGMNTEAFF.

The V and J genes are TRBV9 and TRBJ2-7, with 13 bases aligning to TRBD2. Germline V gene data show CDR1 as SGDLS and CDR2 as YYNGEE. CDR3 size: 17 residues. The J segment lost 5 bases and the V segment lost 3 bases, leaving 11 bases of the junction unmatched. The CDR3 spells CASSAPVGTSGVNEQYF. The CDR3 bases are TGTGCCAGCAGCGCTCCGGTAGGGACTAGCGGGGTCAACGAGCAGTACTTC.

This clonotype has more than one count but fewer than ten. CDR3 coding DNA: TGTGCCAGCAGCTTAGGGGACGCCTCACCCCTCCACTTT. Protein sequence: CASSLGDASPLHF. V usage is TRBV7-3 and J usage is TRBJ1-6, with D perhaps matching TRBD1 (5 bases). The germline gives CDR1 SGHTA, CDR2 FQGTGA. The CDR3 runs 13 residues. V was shortened by 2 bases and J by 10 bases, with 9 bases between the two germline ends.

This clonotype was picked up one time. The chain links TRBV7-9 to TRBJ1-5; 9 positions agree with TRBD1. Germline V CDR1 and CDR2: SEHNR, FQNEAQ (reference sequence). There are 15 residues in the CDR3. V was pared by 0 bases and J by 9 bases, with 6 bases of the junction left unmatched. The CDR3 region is CASSLARTGVWPQHF. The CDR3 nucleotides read TGTGCCAGCAGCTTAGCCCGGACAGGGGTGTGGCCCCAGCATTTT.

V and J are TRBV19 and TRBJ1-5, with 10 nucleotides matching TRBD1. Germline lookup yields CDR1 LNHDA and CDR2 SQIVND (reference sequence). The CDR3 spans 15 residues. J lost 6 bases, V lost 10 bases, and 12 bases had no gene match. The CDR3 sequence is CATSLGQGTGQPQHF. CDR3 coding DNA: TGTGCCACCTCCCTGGGACAGGGGACGGGTCAGCCCCAGCATTTT.

As DNA, the CDR3 is TGTGCCAGCAGCCCCGGGACGGGCACTGAAGCTTTCTTT. This translates into CASSPGTGTEAFF. This chain uses TRBV7-2 with TRBJ1-1, with TRBD1 as a possible D gene (5 bases). The germline V gene has CDR1 SGHTA and CDR2 FQGNSA. CDR3 length equals 13 residues. Trimming removed 5 bases from V and 4 bases from J, with 11 bases in between.

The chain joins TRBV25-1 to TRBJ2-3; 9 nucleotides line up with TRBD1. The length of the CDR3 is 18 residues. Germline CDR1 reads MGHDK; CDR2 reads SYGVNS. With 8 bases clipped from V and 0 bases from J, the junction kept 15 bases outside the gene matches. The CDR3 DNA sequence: TGTGCCAGCGGTGGGACAGGGATTTTCAAACTAAGCACAGATACGCAGTATTTT. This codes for CASGGTGIFKLSTDTQYF.

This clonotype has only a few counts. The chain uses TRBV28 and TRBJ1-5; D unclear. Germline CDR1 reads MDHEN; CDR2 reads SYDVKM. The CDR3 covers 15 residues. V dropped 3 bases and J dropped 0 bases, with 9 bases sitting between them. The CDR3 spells CASSFRAGSNQPQHF. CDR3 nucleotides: TGTGCCAGCAGTTTTCGGGCAGGTAGCAATCAGCCCCAGCATTTT. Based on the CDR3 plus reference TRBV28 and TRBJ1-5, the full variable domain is DVKVTQSSRYLVKRTGEKVFLECVQDMDHENMFWYRQDPGLGLRLIYFSYDVKMKEKGDIPEGYSVSREKKERFSLILESASTNQTSMYLCASSFRAGSNQPQHFGDGTRLSIL.

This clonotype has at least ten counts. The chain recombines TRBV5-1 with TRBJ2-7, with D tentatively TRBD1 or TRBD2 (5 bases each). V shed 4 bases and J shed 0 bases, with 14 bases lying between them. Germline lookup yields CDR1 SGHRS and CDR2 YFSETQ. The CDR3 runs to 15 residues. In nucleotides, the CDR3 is TGCGCCAGCAGCGAACTTCGGGGCAGCTCCTACGAGCAGTACTTC. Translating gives CASSELRGSSYEQYF.

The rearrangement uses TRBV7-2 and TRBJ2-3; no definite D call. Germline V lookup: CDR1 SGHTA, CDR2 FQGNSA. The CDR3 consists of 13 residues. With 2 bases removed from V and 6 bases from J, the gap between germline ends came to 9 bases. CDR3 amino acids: CASSLTESDTQYF. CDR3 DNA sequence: TGTGCCAGCAGCTTAACTGAATCGGATACGCAGTATTTT.

The CDR3 is CSVWEVSTDTQYF. The CDR3 region has the DNA TGCAGCGTTTGGGAGGTGAGCACAGATACGCAGTATTTT. This rearrangement joins TRBV29-1 to TRBJ2-3, with D tentatively TRBD2 (6 bases). Germline V CDR1 and CDR2: SQVTM, ANQGSEA. The CDR3 runs to 13 residues. V was shortened by 5 bases and J by 0 bases, with 9 bases between the two germline ends.

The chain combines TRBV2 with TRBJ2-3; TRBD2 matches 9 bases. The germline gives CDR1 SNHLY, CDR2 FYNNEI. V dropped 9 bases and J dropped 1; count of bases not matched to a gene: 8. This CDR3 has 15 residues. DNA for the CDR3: TGTGCCAGTACCCGTAGCGGGGGAGGCACAGATACGCAGTATTTT. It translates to CASTRSGGGTDTQYF.

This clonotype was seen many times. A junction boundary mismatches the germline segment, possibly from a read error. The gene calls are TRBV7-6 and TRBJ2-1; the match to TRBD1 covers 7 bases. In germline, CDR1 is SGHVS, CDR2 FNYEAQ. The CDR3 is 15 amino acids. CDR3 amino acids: CASSAEGGFYHEQFF. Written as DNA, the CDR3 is TGTGCCAGCAGCGCCGAAGGGGGCTTCTACCATGAGCAGTTCTTC.

CDR3: CASSTGGASEAFF. The CDR3 DNA reads as TGTGCCAGCAGTACAGGGGGCGCATCTGAAGCTTTCTTT. The chain couples TRBV2 to TRBJ1-1; 9 positions agree with TRBD1. The CDR3 runs to 13 residues. Germline V gene data show CDR1 as SNHLY and CDR2 as FYNNEI. V gave up 5 bases and J gave up 6 bases; unmatched junction bases: 4. The full variable domain, rest sourced from reference TRBV2 and TRBJ1-1, is EPEVTQTPSHQVTQMGQEVILRCVPISNHLYFYWYRQILGQKVEFLVSFYNNEISEKSEIFDDQFSVERPDGSNFTLKIRSTKLEDSAMYFCASSTGGASEAFFGQGTRLTVV.

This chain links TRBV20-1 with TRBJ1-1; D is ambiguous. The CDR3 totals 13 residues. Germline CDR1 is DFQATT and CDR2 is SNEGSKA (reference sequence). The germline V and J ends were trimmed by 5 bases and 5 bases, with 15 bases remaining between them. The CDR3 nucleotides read TGCAGTGCTGAGACCCGGGTAGGGACTGAAGCTTTCTTT. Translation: CSAETRVGTEAFF.